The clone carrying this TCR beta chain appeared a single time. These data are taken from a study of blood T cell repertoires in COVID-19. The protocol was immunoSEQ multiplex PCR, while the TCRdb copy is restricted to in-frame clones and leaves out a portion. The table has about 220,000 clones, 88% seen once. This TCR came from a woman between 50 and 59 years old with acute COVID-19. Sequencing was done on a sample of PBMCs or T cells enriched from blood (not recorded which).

The CDR3 here is CASREELQVSYEQYF. The CDR3 DNA is TGTGCCAGCAGGGAAGAATTACAGGTCTCCTACGAGCAGTACTTC. The chain combines TRBV28 with TRBJ2-7, with TRBD1 as a possible D gene (5 bases). The CDR3 has 15 amino acids. Germline lookup yields CDR1 MDHEN and CDR2 SYDVKM. V lost 6 bases to trimming and J lost 0 bases, with 15 bases between them.